This is a list of T cell receptor beta chains from one sample in a study of blood T cell repertoires in COVID-19. Assay used: immunoSEQ multiplex PCR; TCRdb lists only in-frame clones, some missing. Of about 180,000 clones listed, nearly 80% are singletons. Sequencing used PBMCs or T cells enriched from blood (not recorded which). Receptor source: a man between 60 and 75 years old who had been exposed to COVID-19. CDR3s include the opening cysteine and the closing phenylalanine or tryptophan. D genes are given only for firm matches. Clone size is not always given. Where it is, it says once, few, many or a class for expanded clones.

d_call	clone_size	v_call	j_call	cdr3_length	cdr3_nt	cdr3_aa
TRBD1	-	TRBV5-1	TRBJ2-5	14	TGCGCCAGCAGCCCGACAGGGTCGGGAGAGACCCAGTACTTC	CASSPTGSGETQYF
-	-	TRBV7-2	TRBJ1-1	12	TGTGCCAGCAGCTTTTCGGGTGATGAAGCTTTCTTT	CASSFSGDEAFF
-	-	TRBV7-8	TRBJ2-7	12	TGTGCCAGCAGCCCCCGCGGCTACGAGCAGTACTTC	CASSPRGYEQYF
TRBD2	-	TRBV9	TRBJ2-2	16	TGTGCCAGCAGCGTTACTAGCGGGAGGGCCGCCGGGGAGCTGTTTTTT	CASSVTSGRAAGELFF
-	-	TRBV14	TRBJ2-1	16	TGTGCCAGCAGCCAAGAGAAGGAGATCTCCTACAATGAGCAGTTCTTC	CASSQEKEISYNEQFF
TRBD2	-	TRBV27	TRBJ2-2	15	TGTGCCAGCAGTTTGACTAGCCCGACCACCGGGGAGCTGTTTTTT	CASSLTSPTTGELFF
-	-	TRBV7-9	TRBJ1-5	15	TGTGCCAGCAGCGCGGACATTCCTAGCAATCAGCCCCAGCATTTT	CASSADIPSNQPQHF
-	-	TRBV7-6	TRBJ1-1	14	TGTGCCAGCAGCTTAACCGGGCGGGAGTCTGAAGCTTTCTTT	CASSLTGRESEAFF
TRBD2	-	TRBV20-1	TRBJ2-2	16	TGCAGTGCTAGTAGACTAGCGGGAGGGAACACCGGGGAGCTGTTTTTT	CSASRLAGGNTGELFF
-	-	TRBV7-9	TRBJ1-1	15	TGTGCCAGCAGCTTAGTTTGGCAGAAATTCACTGAAGCTTTCTTT	CASSLVWQKFTEAFF
-	once	TRBV29-1	TRBJ2-5	11	TGCAGCGCTGAGGAGAGAAAGACCCAGTACTTC	CSAEERKTQYF
TRBD1	-	TRBV7-3	TRBJ1-1	15	TGTGCCAGCAGCTTAACGGGGACAGCGAACACTGAAGCTTTCTTT	CASSLTGTANTEAFF